The 2 T cell receptor beta chains given below trace back to one sample, sequenced in a study of blood T cells in healthy people across ages (dated by TCRdb to the mid-2010s). Preparation of the library involved 5' RACE. These reads were obtained on an Illumina HiSeq 2500. The second PCR ran for roughly 7 to 11 cycles and used a J-beta primer mix along with a sample-barcoded 5' primer. Starting from the raw public reads, TCRdb applied fastp trimming at Q25, assembled clones with MiXCR and retained in-frame beta chains. Rows merge per CDR3 protein into single entries with the most common DNA and genes. The sample table records about 970,000 distinct CDR3 sequences; around 54% of these occur just once. Of the sample, roughly 23% is held by the ten largest clones. The sample was blood. Receptors originate from a woman aged 60-75 years in good health.

The J gene is TRBJ2-3, the V gene TRBV20-1; tentative D call: TRBD2 (8 bases). Trimming removed 4 bases from V and 1 base from J, with 15 bases in between. This CDR3 contains 15 residues. CDR1 is DFQATT and CDR2 is SNEGSKA in the germline V gene (reference sequence). CDR3 nucleotide sequence: TGCAGTGCTACCGGGAGGGGGCGGGGCACAGATACGCAGTATTTT. This encodes CSATGRGRGTDTQYF.

CDR3 in amino acids: CASSQGSRYNEQFF. DNA for the CDR3: TGTGCCAGCAGCCAAGGGTCCCGCTACAATGAGCAGTTCTTC. The rearrangement joins TRBV3-1 to TRBJ2-1; D is ambiguous. The length of the CDR3 is 14 residues. V was cut by 1 base and J by 3 bases, with 7 bases left in between. The germline V gene has CDR1 LGHDT and CDR2 YNNKEL (reference sequence).